The 7 T cell receptor beta chains given below trace back to one sample, sequenced in a study of tumour-infiltrating T cells in Burkitt lymphoma. Repertoires were generated with immunoSEQ multiplex PCR, while TCRdb's copy carries only in-frame clones and drops some. The sample carries 11,000 to 15,000 clones, 60% to 80% recorded once. The source material was tumor tissue. Receptors originate from a human donor with diffuse large B-cell lymphoma.

This clone was recorded a few times. The rearrangement joins TRBV13 to TRBJ2-3, with D unclear. CDR3 length equals 15 residues. Germline loops: CDR1 PRHDT, CDR2 FYEKMQ (reference sequence). Trimming cost V 0 bases and J 2 bases, with 9 bases left between them. The CDR3 nucleotides are TGTGCCAGCAGCTTAGGCCTGACTTTCACAGATACGCAGTATTTT. Protein sequence: CASSLGLTFTDTQYF.

This sequence joins TRBV7-9 and TRBJ2-1; D call uncertain. This CDR3 spans 16 amino acids. Germline assignment: CDR1 SEHNR and CDR2 FQNEAQ (reference sequence). Trimming cost V 1 base and J 0 bases, with 10 bases left between them. CDR3 region: CASSLGVWSSYNEQFF. In nucleotides, the CDR3 is TGTGCCAGCAGCTTAGGGGTTTGGTCCTCCTACAATGAGCAGTTCTTC.

The rearrangement joins TRBV4-1 to TRBJ2-7; TRBD2 agrees at 10 bases. The CDR3 length is 15 residues. Germline-derived CDR1 and CDR2 are MGHRA and YSYEKL. The V gene end was trimmed by 4 bases and the J gene end by 4 bases; junction bases not matched to a gene: 7. CDR3 sequence (DNA): TGCGCCAGCAGCCGTACACTAGCGGGGACATACGAGCAGTACTTC. Amino acid sequence: CASSRTLAGTYEQYF.

This rearrangement joins TRBV5-1 to TRBJ2-5, with D possibly TRBD2 on 6 matching bases. The CDR3 extends over 14 amino acids. Trimming shortened V by 4 bases and J by 3 bases, and 13 bases separated the two germline ends. Looked up from germline, CDR1 is SGHRS and CDR2 is YFSETQ. This CDR3 reads CASSPRTGEETQYF. CDR3 sequence (DNA): TGCGCCAGCAGCCCCCGGACGGGGGAAGAGACCCAGTACTTC.

This clone was detected once. This chain uses TRBV2 with TRBJ2-3; 13 positions match TRBD2. Trimming at V came to 8 bases and at J to 2 bases, leaving 25 bases not matched to a gene. The CDR3 has 22 amino acids. Germline V gene data show CDR1 as SNHLY and CDR2 as FYNNEI. The CDR3 DNA sequence: TGTGCCAGCTGTCAAGGTTTCGGGACTAGCGGGACATTCCCTTATCACACAGATACGCAGTATTTT. Protein product: CASCQGFGTSGTFPYHTDTQYF. Full variable domain (rest looked up from reference TRBV2 and TRBJ2-3): EPEVTQTPSHQVTQMGQEVILRCVPISNHLYFYWYRQILGQKVEFLVSFYNNEISEKSEIFDDQFSVERPDGSNFTLKIRSTKLEDSAMYFCASCQGFGTSGTFPYHTDTQYFGPGTRLTVL.

The chain combines TRBV25-1 with TRBJ2-1; no reliable D call. This CDR3 has 15 amino acids. Per germline, CDR1 MGHDK and CDR2 SYGVNS. Trimming left V 1 base short and J 6 bases short, with 13 bases between. The CDR3 coding sequence is TGTGCCAGCAGTGAATGGAGTGGAAGAGGCAATGAGCAGTTCTTC. Protein product: CASSEWSGRGNEQFF.

V is TRBV19 and J is TRBJ2-1; 9 bases are shared with TRBD1. CDR3 length: 15 residues. The junction had 4 bases not matched to a gene; V was cut back by 3 bases and J by 4 bases. Per the germline V gene, CDR1 is LNHDA and CDR2 is SQIVND (reference sequence). The CDR3 protein is CASSMMGTGYNEQFF. The CDR3 coding sequence is TGTGCCAGTAGTATGATGGGGACAGGGTACAATGAGCAGTTCTTC.